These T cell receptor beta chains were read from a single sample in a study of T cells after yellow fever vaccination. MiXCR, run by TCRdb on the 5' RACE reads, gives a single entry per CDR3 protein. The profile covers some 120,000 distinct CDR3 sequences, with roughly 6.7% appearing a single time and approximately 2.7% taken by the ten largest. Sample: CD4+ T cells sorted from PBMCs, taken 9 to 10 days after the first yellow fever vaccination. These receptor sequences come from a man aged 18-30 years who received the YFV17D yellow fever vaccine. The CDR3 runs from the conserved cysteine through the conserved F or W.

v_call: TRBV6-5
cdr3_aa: CASSFETWGTLEAFF

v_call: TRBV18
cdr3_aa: CASSTSGGFYEQYF

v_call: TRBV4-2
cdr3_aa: CASSQATGSSYNEQFF

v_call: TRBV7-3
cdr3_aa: CASKGSNFLGTEAFF

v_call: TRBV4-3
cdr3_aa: CASSQDAEARGNQPQHF

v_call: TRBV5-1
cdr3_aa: CASSLELGGLYGYTF

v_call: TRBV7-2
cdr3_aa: CASSAGPVADTQYF

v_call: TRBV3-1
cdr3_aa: CASSQDHRGRDNSPLHF

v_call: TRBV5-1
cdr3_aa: CASSLTGTSTDTQYF

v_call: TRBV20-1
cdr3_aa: CSARDGTERYNEQFF

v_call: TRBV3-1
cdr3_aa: CASSQLGTGGNSPLHF

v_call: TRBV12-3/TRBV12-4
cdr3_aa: CASRLTSGGPREQFF

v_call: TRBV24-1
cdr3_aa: CATSDRGYEAFF

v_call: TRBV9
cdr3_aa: CASSVLGHTGTDTQYF

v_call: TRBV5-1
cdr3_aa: CASIRDLLNTEAFF

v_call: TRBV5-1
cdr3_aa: CASSLRSTGGGSEQFF

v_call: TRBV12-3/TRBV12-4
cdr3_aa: CASTELTYNEQFF

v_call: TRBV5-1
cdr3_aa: CASSFPGLANYGYTF

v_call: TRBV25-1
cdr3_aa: CASSEGAGSGNTIYF

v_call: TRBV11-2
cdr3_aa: CASSPRRGITDTQYF

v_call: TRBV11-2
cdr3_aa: CASRPLVRGNTEAFF

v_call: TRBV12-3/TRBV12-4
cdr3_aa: CASSFRENIQYF

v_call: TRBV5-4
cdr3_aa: CASSLVGGVDSPLHF

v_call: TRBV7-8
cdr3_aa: CASSPRRLSSGGVFF